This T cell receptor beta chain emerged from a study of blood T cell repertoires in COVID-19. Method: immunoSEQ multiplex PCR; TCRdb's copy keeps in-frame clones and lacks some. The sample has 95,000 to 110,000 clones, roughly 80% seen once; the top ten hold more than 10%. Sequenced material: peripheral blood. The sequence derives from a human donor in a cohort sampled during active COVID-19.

The CDR3 here is CASSPTGSGEQYF. The DNA of the CDR3 is TGTGCCAGCAGTCCGACAGGGTCAGGCGAGCAGTACTTC. This chain links TRBV5-6 with TRBJ2-7, with TRBD1 matching over 7 bases. CDR1 SGHDT and CDR2 YYEEEE come from the germline V gene. This CDR3 is 13 amino acids long. Losses at the gene ends were 5 bases for V and 6 bases for J; bases not matched to a gene: 8.